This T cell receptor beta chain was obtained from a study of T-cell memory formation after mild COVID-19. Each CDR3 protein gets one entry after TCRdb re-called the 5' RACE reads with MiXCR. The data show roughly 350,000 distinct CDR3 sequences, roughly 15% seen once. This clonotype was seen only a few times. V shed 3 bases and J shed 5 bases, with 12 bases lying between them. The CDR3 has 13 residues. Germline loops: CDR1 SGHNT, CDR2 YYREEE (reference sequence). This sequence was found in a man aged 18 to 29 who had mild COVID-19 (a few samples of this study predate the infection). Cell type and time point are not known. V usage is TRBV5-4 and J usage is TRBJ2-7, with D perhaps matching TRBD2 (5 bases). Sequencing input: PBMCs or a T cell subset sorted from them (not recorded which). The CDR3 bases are TGTGCCAGCAGCTCTCGAGCGGTCCACGAGCAGTACTTC. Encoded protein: CASSSRAVHEQYF.